This TCR beta chain was sequenced during a study of identical twins' blood T cells. Study results and caveats: Mainly, cloneset size products determined shared clonotypes, twins included. V gene usage reportedly matched far better within twin pairs than unrelated donors.

Remarks on this clonotype: Antigen unknown.

Each TCR cDNA library carried sample-specific barcodes on both ends. TCRdb passed the 5' RACE reads through MiXCR, listing each CDR3 protein once. The sample lists hundreds of thousands of distinct CDR3 sequences; roughly 31% were seen once. V gave up 0 bases and J gave up 5 bases, with 16 bases separating them. The germline V gene has CDR1 ENHRY and CDR2 SYGVKD. The CDR3 is 16 amino acids. The origin of this receptor is a woman between 18 and 50 years old in good health. The gene calls are TRBV10-3 and TRBJ2-5, with no clear D. The sequenced material came from PBMCs. CDR3 in amino acids: CAISESIADMIETQYF. Here the CDR3 DNA reads TGTGCCATCAGTGAGTCGATTGCTGATATGATTGAGACCCAGTACTTC.